These 18 T cell receptor beta chains were sequenced from one sample in a study of Siglec-9 on CD8 T cells in melanoma. Generated by immunoSEQ multiplex PCR, the TCRdb table keeps only in-frame clones and is missing some. The sample contains around 35,000 clones, around 81% of which appear only once. What was sequenced was Siglec-9- CD8+ T cells sorted from blood. These receptors were taken from a human donor in good health.

V and J are TRBV10-3 and TRBJ1-1, with a possible D match to TRBD1 (5 bases). Germline-derived CDR1 and CDR2 are ENHRY and SYGVKD. CDR3 size: 13 residues. Trimming pared 3 bases from V and 4 bases from J, leaving 9 bases between. CDR3 sequence reads: CAISEGRGTEAFF. The CDR3 coding sequence is TGTGCCATCAGTGAAGGAAGGGGCACTGAAGCTTTCTTT.

This chain uses TRBV5-6 with TRBJ2-7; D is uncertain. V dropped 4 bases and J dropped 5 bases, with 7 bases sitting between them. The CDR3 sequence is 11 residues long. Germline values: CDR1 SGHDT, CDR2 YYEEEE. CDR3 DNA sequence: TGTGCCAGCAGCCTCTTTCACGAGCAGTACTTC. It is translated as CASSLFHEQYF.

The rearrangement uses TRBV10-3 and TRBJ1-5, with D unclear. The V gene's germline CDR1 is ENHRY and CDR2 SYGVKD. Trimming cost V 3 bases and J 5 bases, with 11 bases left between them. The CDR3 length is 14 residues. The CDR3, as DNA: TGTGCCATCAGTGAAGCCGGGAACGATCAGCCCCAGCATTTT. This codes for CAISEAGNDQPQHF.

The J gene is TRBJ1-6, the V gene TRBV18, with 11 bases that match TRBD1. With 5 bases clipped from V and 8 bases from J, the junction kept 8 bases outside the gene matches. The CDR3 has 16 residues. Germline V gene sequence: CDR1 KGHSH, CDR2 LQKENI. The CDR3 region is CASSSGQGATDSPLHF. The CDR3 nucleotides are TGTGCCAGCTCATCTGGACAGGGGGCTACAGATTCACCCCTCCACTTT. The full variable domain, completed using reference TRBV18 and TRBJ1-6, is NAGVMQNPRHLVRRRGQEARLRCSPMKGHSHVYWYRQLPEEGLKFMVYLQKENIIDESGMPKERFSAEFPKEGPSILRIQQVVRGDSAAYFCASSSGQGATDSPLHFGNGTRLTVT.

The chain employs TRBV27 and TRBJ2-7; D unclear. The CDR3 spans 11 residues. Germline loops: CDR1 MNHEY, CDR2 SMNVEV (reference sequence). V was cut by 4 bases and J by 2 bases, with 3 bases left in between. The DNA of the CDR3 is TGTGCCAGCAGTTCCACCTACGAGCAGTACTTC. Its translation is CASSSTYEQYF.

This rearrangement joins TRBV20-1 to TRBJ1-1; D call uncertain. Trimming took 8 bases from V and 1 from J, leaving 8 bases between them. CDR1 and CDR2 (germline): DFQATT, SNEGSKA (reference sequence). This CDR3 is built from 11 residues. In nucleotides, the CDR3 is TGCAGTATAACATGGAACACTGAAGCTTTCTTT. Its translation: CSITWNTEAFF.

The chain employs TRBV5-1 and TRBJ2-5; D ambiguous. V lost 1 base and J 1 base, leaving 8 bases between the germline ends. The germline V gene has CDR1 SGHRS and CDR2 YFSETQ. CDR3 size: 14 residues. The CDR3 spells CASSLRHSQETQYF. For the CDR3, the DNA is TGCGCCAGCAGCTTGCGCCACTCCCAAGAGACCCAGTACTTC.

This clone was seen a single time. The chain has TRBV4-1 and TRBJ2-1, with 8 bases matching TRBD2. Germline CDR1 MGHRA, CDR2 YSYEKL. The CDR3 has 17 residues. The trim removed 0 bases at V and 3 bases at J, leaving 7 bases unmatched. The CDR3: CASSQDMERGIYNEQFF. CDR3 nucleotide sequence: TGCGCCAGCAGCCAAGATATGGAGCGGGGGATCTACAATGAGCAGTTCTTC.

This clone appeared once. The V call is TRBV30, the J call TRBJ1-2; TRBD1 aligns across 7 bases. The CDR3 length is 15 residues. Germline V CDR1 and CDR2: GTSNPN, SVGIG (reference sequence). Trimming removed 2 bases from V and 4 bases from J; junction bases left unmatched: 10. The CDR3 nucleotides read TGTGCCTGGAGTATGGGGCAGGGGGTTGTCTATGGCTACACCTTC. Its protein is CAWSMGQGVVYGYTF.

The chain is built from TRBV9 and TRBJ2-7; D uncertain. The CDR3 is 14 residues long. Trimming cost V 4 bases and J 3 bases, with 14 bases left between them. Per the germline V gene, CDR1 is SGDLS and CDR2 is YYNGEE. CDR3 sequence: CASSLWAVSYEQYF. CDR3 DNA sequence: TGTGCCAGCAGCCTATGGGCCGTTAGCTACGAGCAGTACTTC.

Only one count was recorded for this clone. The chain uses TRBV4-1 and TRBJ2-1, with 9 bases identical to TRBD2. With 4 bases clipped from V and 5 bases from J, the junction kept 6 bases outside the gene matches. Germline V gene sequence: CDR1 MGHRA, CDR2 YSYEKL. This CDR3 is built from 15 residues. The CDR3 sequence: CASSPLAGDNNEQFF. As DNA, the CDR3 is TGCGCCAGCAGCCCATTAGCGGGGGATAACAATGAGCAGTTCTTC.

The chain recombines TRBV4-1 with TRBJ2-5; D is perhaps TRBD2 (5 bases). The V gene lost 4 bases and the J gene lost 4 bases, with 13 bases spanning the gap. CDR1 and CDR2 (germline): MGHRA, YSYEKL. The CDR3 is 14 residues long. CDR3 amino acids: CASSRNPGLETQYF. The DNA for the CDR3 is TGCGCCAGCAGCCGGAACCCGGGATTAGAGACCCAGTACTTC.

About this clone itself: One end of the junction is discordant with germline, which a read error may explain. The chain couples TRBV7-7 to TRBJ2-1, with D possibly being TRBD1 or TRBD2 (7 bases each). This CDR3 has 15 amino acids. Germline loops: CDR1 SSHAT, CDR2 FNYEAQ (reference sequence). CDR3 bases: TGTGCTAGCAGCTCTTGGGAGGGGACAGACAATGAGCAGTTCTTC. As protein: CASSSWEGTDNEQFF.

The chain combines TRBV6-1 with TRBJ2-7; TRBD2 is a possible D gene (6 bases). V lost 11 bases and J 3 bases, leaving 14 bases between the germline ends. This CDR3 has 12 amino acids. Germline V gene sequence: CDR1 MNHNS, CDR2 SASEGT. The CDR3 loop reads CAGGTAYYEQYF. In DNA, the CDR3 is TGTGCCGGGGGGACGGCTTACTACGAGCAGTACTTC.

The CDR3 is CASSLDGTGLNYGYTF. The CDR3 DNA reads TGTGCCAGCAGCTTGGACGGGACAGGGCTTAACTATGGCTACACCTTC. The chain joins TRBV5-4 to TRBJ1-2, with 9 bases matching TRBD1. The V gene's germline CDR1 is SGHNT and CDR2 YYREEE (reference sequence). The CDR3 length is 16 residues. Losses at the gene ends were 0 bases for V and 1 base for J; bases not matched to a gene: 4.

The chain has TRBV9 and TRBJ2-7; 8 bases map to TRBD2. Germline V gene sequence: CDR1 SGDLS, CDR2 YYNGEE. This CDR3 spans 15 amino acids. V lost 1 base, J lost 6 bases, and 9 bases stayed unmatched. For the CDR3, the DNA is TGTGCCAGCAGCGTATACCCGGGAGGGCCTGTCGAGCAGTACTTC. Protein: CASSVYPGGPVEQYF.

The chain is built from TRBV4-1 and TRBJ2-7; D might be TRBD2 (6 bases). CDR3 length: 15 residues. Trimming took off 4 bases at V and 0 bases at J, with 13 bases between the two ends. The germline V gene has CDR1 MGHRA and CDR2 YSYEKL. In DNA form, the CDR3 reads TGCGCCAGCAGCCGTCTGGAGGACTACTCCTACGAGCAGTACTTC. As protein: CASSRLEDYSYEQYF.

The sample holds one count of this clone. The rearrangement links TRBV30 to TRBJ2-7; weak D call: TRBD1 (6 bases). V was shortened by 2 bases and J by 0 bases, with 8 bases between the two germline ends. CDR3 length: 13 amino acids. From germline, CDR1 is GTSNPN and CDR2 SVGIG (reference sequence). The CDR3 here is CAWSKDSSYEQYF. The CDR3 coding sequence is TGTGCCTGGAGTAAGGACAGCTCCTACGAGCAGTACTTC.